The TCR beta chain under discussion was sequenced for a study of blood T cell repertoires in COVID-19. Clones were sequenced by immunoSEQ multiplex PCR, and TCRdb holds only the in-frame ones, with some missing. The sample lists 150,000 to 200,000 clones; approximately 88% were seen once. The J segment lost 1 base and the V segment lost 3 bases, leaving 8 bases of the junction unmatched. This CDR3 has 17 amino acids. Looked up from germline, CDR1 is SGHRS and CDR2 is YFSETQ. The receptor's source is a woman aged 55 to 70 who had recovered from COVID-19. This chain joins TRBV5-1 and TRBJ2-3; TRBD2 matches at 10 bases. The sample was PBMCs or T cells enriched from blood (not recorded which). The DNA of the CDR3 is TGCGCCAGCAGCTCCCTTAGCGGGGGGCGCGGCACAGATACGCAGTATTTT. Translation gives CASSSLSGGRGTDTQYF.